A selection of T cell receptor beta chains follows, all from one sample in a study of blood T cell repertoires in COVID-19. TCRdb keeps only in-frame clones here, not all; method: immunoSEQ multiplex PCR. The sample includes about 150,000 clones, about 89% of them seen just once. Sequencing input: peripheral blood. The receptor set was obtained from a man aged 50-59 years with acute or convalescent COVID-19. Both conserved end residues are part of each CDR3. Fields, in order: clone size, D gene, V gene, J gene, CDR3 protein, CDR3 DNA. The D gene is left open where the match is weak. A clone size is listed for some rows: how often the clone was seen (once, few, many), or a class if it is expanded.

clone_size: few
d_call: TRBD2
v_call: TRBV18
j_call: TRBJ2-1
cdr3_aa: CASQLTSGGRNEQFF
cdr3_nt: TGTGCCAGCCAACTTACTAGCGGGGGGCGCAATGAGCAGTTCTTC

clone_size: once
d_call: TRBD1
v_call: TRBV7-9
j_call: TRBJ2-2
cdr3_aa: CASSTAEGTGAYTGELFF
cdr3_nt: TGTGCCAGCAGCACCGCTGAGGGGACAGGGGCCTACACCGGGGAGCTGTTTTTT

clone_size: NA
d_call: TRBD1
v_call: TRBV20-1
j_call: TRBJ1-2
cdr3_aa: CSASRPDRANGGYTF
cdr3_nt: TGCAGTGCTAGTCGGCCTGACAGGGCTAACGGTGGCTACACCTTC

clone_size: NA
d_call: NA
v_call: TRBV30
j_call: TRBJ1-1
cdr3_aa: CAWSQGSSTTEAFF
cdr3_nt: TGTGCCTGGAGCCAGGGGTCCTCGACCACTGAAGCTTTCTTT

clone_size: NA
d_call: TRBD1
v_call: TRBV5-8
j_call: TRBJ2-1
cdr3_aa: CASSPGTEIINEQFF
cdr3_nt: TGTGCCAGCAGCCCCGGGACAGAAATAATCAATGAGCAGTTCTTC

clone_size: NA
d_call: TRBD1
v_call: TRBV28
j_call: TRBJ1-4
cdr3_aa: CASTYGQGVEKLFF
cdr3_nt: TGTGCCAGCACCTATGGACAGGGAGTTGAAAAACTGTTTTTT

clone_size: NA
d_call: NA
v_call: TRBV5-8
j_call: TRBJ2-7
cdr3_aa: CASSLVAGPYEQYF
cdr3_nt: TGTGCCAGCAGCTTGGTGGCAGGGCCCTACGAGCAGTACTTC

clone_size: NA
d_call: TRBD1
v_call: TRBV7-2
j_call: TRBJ1-2
cdr3_aa: CASSLAAGQGNYGYTF
cdr3_nt: TGTGCCAGCAGCTTAGCCGCGGGACAGGGTAACTATGGCTACACCTTC

clone_size: NA
d_call: NA
v_call: TRBV2
j_call: TRBJ1-6
cdr3_aa: CASSFTGYNSPLHF
cdr3_nt: TGTGCCAGCAGTTTTACAGGTTATAATTCACCCCTCCACTTT

clone_size: NA
d_call: NA
v_call: TRBV7-2
j_call: TRBJ1-2
cdr3_aa: CASSLAVTASNYGYTF
cdr3_nt: TGTGCCAGCAGCTTAGCGGTGACAGCTTCTAACTATGGCTACACCTTC

clone_size: NA
d_call: TRBD2
v_call: TRBV29-1
j_call: TRBJ2-1
cdr3_aa: CSVEVLTSGRDPYNEQFF
cdr3_nt: TGCAGCGTTGAAGTTTTGACTAGCGGGAGAGATCCCTACAATGAGCAGTTCTTC

clone_size: NA
d_call: NA
v_call: TRBV5-1
j_call: TRBJ1-5
cdr3_aa: CASSPGHNNQPQHF
cdr3_nt: TGCGCCAGCAGCCCGGGACACAACAATCAGCCCCAGCATTTT

clone_size: NA
d_call: TRBD2
v_call: TRBV18
j_call: TRBJ2-4
cdr3_aa: CASSPAPSGAIQYF
cdr3_nt: TGTGCCAGCTCACCAGCCCCTAGCGGAGCCATTCAGTACTTC

clone_size: NA
d_call: NA
v_call: TRBV6-2/TRBV6-3
j_call: TRBJ2-1
cdr3_aa: CASSYPRTKTAPKGVYNEQFF
cdr3_nt: TGTGCCAGCAGTTACCCCCGGACAAAGACAGCGCCAAAGGGGGTCTACAATGAGCAGTTCTTC

clone_size: NA
d_call: NA
v_call: TRBV6-6
j_call: TRBJ2-1
cdr3_aa: CASKPGGTPGRSGQFF
cdr3_nt: TGTGCCAGCAAACCTGGAGGGACTCCGGGACGGAGTGGGCAGTTCTTC

clone_size: NA
d_call: TRBD1
v_call: TRBV3-1/TRBV3-2
j_call: TRBJ1-1
cdr3_aa: CASSTGGYTEAFF
cdr3_nt: TGTGCCAGCAGTACAGGGGGCTACACTGAAGCTTTCTTT

clone_size: NA
d_call: TRBD1
v_call: TRBV24-1
j_call: TRBJ2-1
cdr3_aa: CATSDSGTGGPHGEQFF
cdr3_nt: TGTGCCACCAGTGACTCCGGGACAGGGGGCCCACACGGCGAGCAGTTCTTC

clone_size: NA
d_call: TRBD2
v_call: TRBV7-3
j_call: TRBJ2-1
cdr3_aa: CASSKGVLREGLKSYNEQFF
cdr3_nt: TGTGCCAGCAGCAAGGGAGTCCTGCGGGAGGGCCTAAAATCCTACAATGAGCAGTTCTTC

clone_size: NA
d_call: NA
v_call: TRBV24-1
j_call: TRBJ1-2
cdr3_aa: CATSDSGQTNYGYTF
cdr3_nt: TGTGCCACCAGTGATTCAGGACAGACTAACTATGGCTACACCTTC

clone_size: once
d_call: TRBD2
v_call: TRBV27
j_call: TRBJ2-2
cdr3_aa: CASSLSVRGERELFF
cdr3_nt: TGTGCCAGCAGTTTATCGGTTCGGGGGGAACGGGAGCTGTTTTTT

clone_size: NA
d_call: TRBD1
v_call: TRBV5-5
j_call: TRBJ2-5
cdr3_aa: CASSPADRVMLQTQYF
cdr3_nt: TGTGCCAGCAGCCCTGCTGACAGGGTGATGCTACAGACCCAGTACTTC

clone_size: NA
d_call: TRBD2
v_call: TRBV7-2
j_call: TRBJ2-7
cdr3_aa: CASSWSGSSGEQYF
cdr3_nt: TGTGCCAGCAGCTGGAGCGGGAGCTCGGGAGAGCAGTACTTC

clone_size: NA
d_call: TRBD2
v_call: TRBV27
j_call: TRBJ2-3
cdr3_aa: CASSLFSSGGRTDTQYF
cdr3_nt: TGTGCCAGCAGTTTATTCTCTAGCGGGGGCCGTACAGATACGCAGTATTTT

clone_size: NA
d_call: TRBD1
v_call: TRBV10-2
j_call: TRBJ1-5
cdr3_aa: CASSESAQGTQPQHF
cdr3_nt: TGCGCCAGCAGTGAGTCGGCACAGGGGACTCAGCCCCAGCATTTT

clone_size: NA
d_call: NA
v_call: TRBV4-1
j_call: TRBJ1-2
cdr3_aa: CASSPLPVLAGYTF
cdr3_nt: TGCGCCAGCAGCCCCCTCCCTGTGTTGGCAGGCTACACCTTC

clone_size: NA
d_call: NA
v_call: TRBV6-2/TRBV6-3
j_call: TRBJ1-2
cdr3_aa: CASSIRGHIYGYTF
cdr3_nt: TGTGCCAGCAGCATTCGAGGACACATCTATGGCTACACCTTC

clone_size: few
d_call: NA
v_call: TRBV2
j_call: TRBJ2-7
cdr3_aa: CASQGDSYEQYF
cdr3_nt: TGTGCCAGCCAAGGCGACAGCTACGAGCAGTACTTC

clone_size: NA
d_call: NA
v_call: TRBV5-1
j_call: TRBJ2-1
cdr3_aa: CASSLSGIDEQFF
cdr3_nt: TGCGCCAGCAGCTTGTCGGGGATTGATGAGCAGTTCTTC

clone_size: NA
d_call: TRBD2
v_call: TRBV28
j_call: TRBJ2-5
cdr3_aa: CASNLAGYQETQYF
cdr3_nt: TGTGCCAGCAATCTAGCGGGGTACCAAGAGACCCAGTACTTC

clone_size: NA
d_call: NA
v_call: TRBV27
j_call: TRBJ1-5
cdr3_aa: CASSPIYISGVNQPQHF
cdr3_nt: TGTGCCAGCAGTCCCATTTATATCTCAGGGGTCAATCAGCCCCAGCATTTT

clone_size: NA
d_call: TRBD2
v_call: TRBV24-1
j_call: TRBJ2-1
cdr3_aa: CATSDLAGVGLAEQFF
cdr3_nt: TGTGCCACCAGTGATTTAGCGGGAGTGGGGCTAGCGGAGCAGTTCTTC

clone_size: NA
d_call: NA
v_call: TRBV9
j_call: TRBJ2-3
cdr3_aa: CASSSSGGDTQYF
cdr3_nt: TGTGCCAGCAGCTCCTCAGGAGGGGATACGCAGTATTTT